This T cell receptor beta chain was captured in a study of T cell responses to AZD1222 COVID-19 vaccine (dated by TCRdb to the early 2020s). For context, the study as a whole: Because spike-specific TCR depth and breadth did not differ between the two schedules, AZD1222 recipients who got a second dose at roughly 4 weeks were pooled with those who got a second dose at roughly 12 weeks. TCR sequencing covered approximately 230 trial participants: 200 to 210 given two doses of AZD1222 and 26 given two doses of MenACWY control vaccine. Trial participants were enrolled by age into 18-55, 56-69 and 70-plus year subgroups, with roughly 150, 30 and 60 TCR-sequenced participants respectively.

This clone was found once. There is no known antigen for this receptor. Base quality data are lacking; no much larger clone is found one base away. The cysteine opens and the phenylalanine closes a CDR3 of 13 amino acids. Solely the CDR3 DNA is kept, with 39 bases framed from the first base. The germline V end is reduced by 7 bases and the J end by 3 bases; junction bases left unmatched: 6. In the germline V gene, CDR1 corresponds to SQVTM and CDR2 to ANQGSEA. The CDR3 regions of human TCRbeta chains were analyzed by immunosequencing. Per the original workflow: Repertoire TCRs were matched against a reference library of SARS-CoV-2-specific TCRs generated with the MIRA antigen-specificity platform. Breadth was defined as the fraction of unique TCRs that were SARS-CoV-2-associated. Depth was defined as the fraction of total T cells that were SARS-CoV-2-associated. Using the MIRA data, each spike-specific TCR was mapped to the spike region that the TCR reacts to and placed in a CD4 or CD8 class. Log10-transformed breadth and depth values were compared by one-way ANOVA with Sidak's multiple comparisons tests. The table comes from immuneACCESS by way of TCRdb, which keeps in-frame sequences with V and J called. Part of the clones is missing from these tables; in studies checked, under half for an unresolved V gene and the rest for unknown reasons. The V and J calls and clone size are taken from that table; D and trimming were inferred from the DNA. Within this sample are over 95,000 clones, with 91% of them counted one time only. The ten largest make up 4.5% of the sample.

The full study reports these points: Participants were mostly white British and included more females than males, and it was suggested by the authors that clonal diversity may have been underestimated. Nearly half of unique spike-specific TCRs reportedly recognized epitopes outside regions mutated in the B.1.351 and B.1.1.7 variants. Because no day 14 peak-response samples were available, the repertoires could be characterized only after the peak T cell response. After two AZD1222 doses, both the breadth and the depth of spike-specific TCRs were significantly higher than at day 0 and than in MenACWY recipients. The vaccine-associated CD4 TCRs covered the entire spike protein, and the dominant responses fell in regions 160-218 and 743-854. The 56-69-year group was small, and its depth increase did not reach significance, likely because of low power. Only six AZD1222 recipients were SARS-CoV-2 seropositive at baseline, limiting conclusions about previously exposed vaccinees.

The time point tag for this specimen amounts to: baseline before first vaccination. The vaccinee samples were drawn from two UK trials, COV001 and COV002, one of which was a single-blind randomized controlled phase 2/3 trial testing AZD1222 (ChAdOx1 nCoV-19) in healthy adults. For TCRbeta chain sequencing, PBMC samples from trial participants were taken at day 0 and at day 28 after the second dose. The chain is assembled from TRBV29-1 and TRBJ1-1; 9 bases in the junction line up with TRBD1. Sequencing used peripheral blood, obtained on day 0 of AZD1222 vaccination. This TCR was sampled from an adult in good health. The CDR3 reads CSAGQGKDTEAFF. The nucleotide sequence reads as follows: TGCAGCGCCGGACAGGGGAAGGACACTGAAGCTTTCTTT.